This T cell receptor (beta chain) was identified in a study of technical replicates of blood from a handful of donors. The CDR3 consists of 12 residues. The V end lost 5 bases, the J end lost 6 bases, and 11 bases lay between the germline ends. Germline CDR1 is SNHLY and CDR2 is FYNNEI. Method: immunoSEQ multiplex PCR; TCRdb's copy keeps in-frame clones and lacks some. The sample contains about 68,000 clones, about 97% of which appear only once. The sample consisted of T cells isolated from PBMCs. This chain joins TRBV2 and TRBJ2-7, with D maybe TRBD2 (5 bases). This sequence was found in a human donor in good health. DNA for the CDR3: TGTGCCAGCAGTAAAGAGAGGGCCGAGCAGTACTTC. Translated, it gives CASSKERAEQYF.